A selection of T cell receptor beta chains follows, all from one sample in a study of cytotoxic CD8 clonotypes in ibrutinib-treated CLL. The assay was immunoSEQ multiplex PCR, and TCRdb's table has in-frame clones only and misses some. The sample includes 45,000 to 65,000 clones, around four fifths of them seen just once. The starting material was PBMCs, obtained after 24 months of ibrutinib treatment. These receptors all stem from a human donor with chronic lymphocytic leukemia. Both conserved end residues are part of each CDR3.

>TRBV11-2|14
CASSLVSGVYGYTF
>TRBV7-9|16
CASRKTGTGYHNEQFF
>TRBV15|15
CATSATGDLTDTQYF
>TRBV4-1|18
CASSQLQGRGTGANVLTF
>TRBV28|12
CASSQGQETQYF